This T cell receptor beta chain is drawn from a study of blood T cell repertoires in COVID-19. Recovered Cohort 3 donors showed two negative PCRs, clearance, or symptom resolution. This table comes from immunoSEQ multiplex PCR, and its TCRdb copy is limited to in-frame clones, with some not included. The sample includes almost 500,000 clones, roughly nine tenths seen only once; the top ten take 8.3%. The receptor comes from a woman in her fifties or sixties who had recovered from COVID-19. Specimen: PBMCs or T cells enriched from blood (not recorded which).

The CDR3 nucleotides are TGTGCCAGCAGCACTACTAGCGGGGTTTTCCACCGGACGCAGTATTTT. It specifies CASSTTSGVFHRTQYF. This chain connects TRBV5-4 to TRBJ2-3; 10 bases fit TRBD2. Per the germline V gene, CDR1 is SGHNT and CDR2 is YYREEE (reference sequence). CDR3 length: 16 residues. V trimming: 4 bases; J trimming: 9 bases; junction bases outside the gene matches: 14.